Shown below are 3 T cell receptor beta chains from a single sample sequenced in a study of a mutant IDH1 vaccine in newly diagnosed glioma. Documented time point: baseline, week 1 (first vaccination visit). Treatment defined: pre-vaccination baseline after standard-of-care therapy. Some clones are missing from TCRdb's copy, which holds only in-frame ones; the method was immunoSEQ multiplex PCR. This table has 90,000 to 100,000 clones, roughly 90% appearing once. The sequenced sample was PBMCs, obtained from a glioma patient treated with radiotherapy, temozolomide or both. The origin of the receptors is a woman aged 45-65 years with glioma.

In this sample, this clone turned up once. The chain is built from TRBV18 and TRBJ2-7; 11 bases agree with TRBD2. Unmatched junction bases numbered 17, after V lost 3 bases and J lost 7 bases. Germline-derived CDR1 and CDR2 are KGHSH and LQKENI. This CDR3 spans 18 amino acids. CDR3 protein: CASSPIKASGRPLGEQYF. CDR3 DNA: TGTGCCAGCTCACCGATAAAGGCTAGCGGGAGGCCGTTGGGGGAGCAGTACTTC.

The genes are TRBV28 and TRBJ2-5; tentatively, D is TRBD2 (6 bases). V lost 4 bases to trimming and J lost 7 bases, with 13 bases between them. The CDR3 consists of 13 residues. Germline loops: CDR1 MDHEN, CDR2 SYDVKM. The CDR3 DNA follows: TGTGCCAGCAGTTATGGGACTGCGGGGACCCAGTACTTC. Encoded protein: CASSYGTAGTQYF.

This sequence joins TRBV19 and TRBJ1-5; 7 nucleotides line up with TRBD1. The CDR3 spans 14 residues. Trimming took 6 bases from V and 6 from J; bases not matched to a gene: 8. CDR1 and CDR2 from the germline V gene are LNHDA and SQIVND (reference sequence). The CDR3 region is CASSLQGLGQPQHF. The CDR3 bases are TGTGCCAGTAGCCTACAGGGGCTGGGTCAGCCCCAGCATTTT.